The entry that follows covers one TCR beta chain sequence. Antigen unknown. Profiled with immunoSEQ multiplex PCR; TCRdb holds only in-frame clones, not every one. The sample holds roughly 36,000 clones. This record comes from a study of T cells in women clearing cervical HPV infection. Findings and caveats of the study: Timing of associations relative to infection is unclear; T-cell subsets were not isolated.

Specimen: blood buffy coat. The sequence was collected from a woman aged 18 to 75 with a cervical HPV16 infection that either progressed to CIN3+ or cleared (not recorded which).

Incomplete CDR3 DNA: TGTGCCTGGAGTACCCGCCCGAACAGGGGGTACGAG. Its translation: CAWSTRPNRGYE. The full CDR3 protein is CAWSTRPNRGYEQYF. V usage is TRBV30 and J usage is TRBJ2-7; TRBD1 matches at 8 bases. The CDR3 end is not reached by the read, which stops 3 residues before it; the germline J gene fills it in. This CDR3 comprises 15 residues. The trim removed 2 bases at V and 4 bases at J, leaving 10 bases unmatched. Germline V lookup: CDR1 GTSNPN, CDR2 SVGIG (reference sequence).